This T cell receptor (beta chain) was found in a study of T cell changes during pregnancy in multiple sclerosis. Germline V lookup: CDR1 SGHNT, CDR2 YYREEE (reference sequence). Unmatched junction bases numbered 5, after V lost 3 bases and J lost 3 bases. The CDR3 has 14 residues. This clone was seen a single time. Sequencing used immunoSEQ multiplex PCR; TCRdb keeps in-frame clones, though not all of them. The table includes 35,000 to 55,000 clones, nearly 90% detected once. The chain recombines TRBV5-4 with TRBJ1-2, with 7 bases that match TRBD1. Sequencing used CD4+ T cells from peripheral blood mononuclear cells, obtained after pregnancy. The TCR originated in a female donor with multiple sclerosis, enrolled in a pregnancy study. The CDR3 protein is CASSYDRAHYGYTF. CDR3 sequence (DNA): TGTGCCAGCAGCTACGACAGGGCCCACTATGGCTACACCTTC.